The clone carrying this TCR beta chain was seen a few times. These data are taken from a study of T-cell memory formation after mild COVID-19. Trimming removed 4 bases from V and 0 bases from J, with 6 bases in between. The V gene's germline CDR1 is MGHRA and CDR2 YSYEKL. This CDR3 has 13 residues. TCRdb used MiXCR to reprocess the 5' RACE reads, holding one entry per CDR3 protein. Of 200,000 or so distinct CDR3 sequences in the sample, 16% were seen once. Sequenced input: PBMCs or a T cell subset sorted from them (not recorded which). The receptor was derived from an adult woman who had mild COVID-19 (a few samples of this study predate the infection). Cell type and time point are not known. The chain couples TRBV4-1 to TRBJ1-2; no clear D gene. CDR3 sequence reads: CASSPPANYGYTF. Here the CDR3 DNA reads TGCGCCAGCAGCCCCCCGGCTAACTATGGCTACACCTTC.